This T cell receptor beta chain comes out of a study of T cells in Graves' hyperthyroidism and ophthalmopathy. Background on the study: Staff took peripheral blood when the initial diagnosis was made, before any treatment began. Study-level points and caveats: Model-based prediction identified ophthalmopathy a median 6.5 months prior to its onset. Among clonotypes expanded in thyroid above 0.001, most were also found in blood.

Ten or more counts support this clonotype. What it binds is not known. Researchers amplified the TCR beta CDR3 regions from RNA transcripts. The HTBI set primed first-round TCR CDR3 RT-PCR. TCRdb ran MiXCR on the multiplex PCR reads and lists one entry per CDR3 protein. The sample lists about 380,000 distinct CDR3 sequences; 18% were seen once. V lost 1 base and J lost 2, with 10 bases in between. This CDR3 contains 14 residues. Germline V lookup: CDR1 DFQATT, CDR2 SNEGSKA (reference sequence). Those patients with uncontrolled infection, other autoimmune disease, pregnancy or lactation were excluded. The sequence was obtained from a man between 18 and 35 years old with Graves' ophthalmopathy. Sequencing was performed on blood. The rearrangement links TRBV20-1 to TRBJ2-3; D uncertain. The CDR3 DNA reads TGCAGTGCTAGAGGTGAACAGAACACAGATACGCAGTATTTT. Translation gives CSARGEQNTDTQYF.